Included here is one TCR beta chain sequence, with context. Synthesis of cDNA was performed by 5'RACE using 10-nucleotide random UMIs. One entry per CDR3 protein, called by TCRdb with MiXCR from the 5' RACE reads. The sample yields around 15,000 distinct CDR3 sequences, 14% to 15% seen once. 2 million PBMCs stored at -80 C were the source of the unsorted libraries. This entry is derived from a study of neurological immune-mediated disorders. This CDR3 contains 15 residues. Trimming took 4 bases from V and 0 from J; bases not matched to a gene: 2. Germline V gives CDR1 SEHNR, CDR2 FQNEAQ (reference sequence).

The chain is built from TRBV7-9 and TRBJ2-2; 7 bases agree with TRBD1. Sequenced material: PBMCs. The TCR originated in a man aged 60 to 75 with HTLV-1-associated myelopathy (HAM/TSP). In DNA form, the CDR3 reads TGTGCCAGCAGCTCGCAGGGGGCGAACACCGGGGAGCTGTTTTTT. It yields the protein CASSSQGANTGELFF. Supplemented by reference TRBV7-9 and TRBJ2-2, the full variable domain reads DTGVSQNPRHKITKRGQNVTFRCDPISEHNRLYWYRQTLGQGPEFLTYFQNEAQLEKSRLLSDRFSAERPKGSFSTLEIQRTEQGDSAMYLCASSSQGANTGELFFGEGSRLTVL.